This T cell receptor (beta chain) is drawn from a study of PD-1 blockade in classical Hodgkin lymphoma. Study overall: A 3 mg/kg intravenous dose of nivolumab was received by patients every 2 weeks. Study outcomes and limitations: Newly diagnosed patients had baseline TCR diversity that was reportedly lower than that of healthy donors. Newly diagnosed patients had diversity similar to the baseline diversity of complete responders. By cycle point C4D1, TCR diversity had risen significantly in CD4+ cells (but not CD8+ cells).

Deletions cut 2 bases from V and 7 bases from J, with 26 bases between. Germline loops: CDR1 MDHEN, CDR2 SYDVKM. The CDR3 runs 19 residues. Each of the patients experienced relapse following autologous stem cell transplantation, and their brentuximab vedotin exposure differed. Points on this clone: Its antigen is not identified.

Sequencing was performed with immunoSEQ multiplex PCR; in TCRdb, only in-frame clones are kept and a portion is missing. Among some 96,000 clones, roughly four fifths were seen once, and the ten largest hold 15% to 20%. This material consisted of peripheral blood mononuclear cells (PBMCs), taken before the second cycle of nivolumab. This receptor was obtained from a human donor with classical Hodgkin lymphoma. This chain links TRBV28 with TRBJ1-4; D perhaps matches TRBD1 (5 bases). CDR3 region: CASSLRAVLGTARGEKLFF. In DNA form, the CDR3 reads TGTGCCAGCAGTTTAAGGGCAGTCCTAGGGACCGCGCGAGGTGAAAAACTGTTTTTT.